A single sample gave rise to the 14 T cell receptor beta chains below, sequenced in a study of blood T cell repertoires in COVID-19. The table came from immunoSEQ multiplex PCR; TCRdb's copy has only in-frame clones and leaves some out. The table shows about 88,000 clones, with approximately 91% occurring only once. The sequencing sample was made of peripheral blood. These receptors originate from a man aged 55 to 70 with acute or convalescent COVID-19.

CDR3 protein: CASSPYSGAVYYEQYF. The DNA of the CDR3 is TGTGCCAGCAGCCCTTATAGCGGGGCCGTATACTACGAGCAGTACTTC. The chain has TRBV28 and TRBJ2-7, with 8 bases aligning to TRBD2. CDR3 length: 16 amino acids. Trimming at V came to 6 bases and at J to 3 bases, leaving 13 bases not matched to a gene. Germline lookup yields CDR1 MDHEN and CDR2 SYDVKM.

This clone was detected only once. The chain employs TRBV6-5 and TRBJ1-5; the match to TRBD1 covers 9 bases. V lost 0 bases, J lost 4 bases, and 1 base stayed unmatched. This CDR3 has 15 residues. CDR1 is MNHEY and CDR2 is SVGAGI in the germline V gene. The chain's CDR3 is CASSYSGQGNQPQHF. CDR3 nucleotides: TGTGCCAGCAGTTACTCCGGACAGGGGAATCAGCCCCAGCATTTT.

This chain uses TRBV7-2 with TRBJ2-7; D not resolved. CDR3 length: 14 residues. Germline V gene data show CDR1 as SGHTA and CDR2 as FQGNSA. Trimming shortened V by 3 bases and J by 4 bases, and 13 bases separated the two germline ends. The CDR3 sequence is CASSLGDVRYEQYF. CDR3 in DNA: TGTGCCAGCAGCTTGGGCGACGTTCGATACGAGCAGTACTTC.

This clone was seen once. The genes are TRBV7-2 and TRBJ2-4; 10 bases are shared with TRBD1. Germline CDR1 SGHTA, CDR2 FQGNSA. The V gene end was trimmed by 3 bases and the J gene end by 8 bases; junction bases not matched to a gene: 4. The length of the CDR3 is 14 residues. CDR3 nucleotides: TGTGCCAGCAGCTTCACCGGGACAGGGGACATTCAGTACTTC. Amino acid sequence: CASSFTGTGDIQYF.

The rearrangement joins TRBV5-1 to TRBJ2-2; 11 bases fit TRBD2. Trimming at V came to 4 bases and at J to 4 bases, leaving 6 bases not matched to a gene. The CDR3 spans 16 residues. CDR1 SGHRS and CDR2 YFSETQ come from the germline V gene. The CDR3 protein is CASSPGGLAGTGELFF. CDR3 nucleotide sequence: TGCGCCAGCAGCCCAGGCGGACTAGCGGGCACCGGGGAGCTGTTTTTT.

V and J are TRBV11-3 and TRBJ2-1, with D possibly TRBD2 on 6 matching bases. Germline V gene lookup returns CDR1 SGHNT and CDR2 YENEEA. V was cut by 1 base and J by 10 bases, with 11 bases left in between. The CDR3 is 13 residues long. CDR3 loop: CASSLAGRREQFF. The CDR3 DNA sequence: TGTGCCAGCAGCTTAGCGGGGAGGCGGGAGCAGTTCTTC.

This chain connects TRBV7-9 to TRBJ2-3; possibly TRBD2 for D (5 bases). CDR1 is SEHNR and CDR2 is FQNEAQ in the germline V gene (reference sequence). V was shortened by 1 base and J by 10 bases, with 9 bases between the two germline ends. The CDR3 length is 12 residues. In DNA form, the CDR3 reads TGTGCCAGCAGCTTAGGAGACGGGGCGCAGTATTTT. Its translation is CASSLGDGAQYF.

The chain is built from TRBV6-4 and TRBJ2-7; tentative D call: TRBD1 (5 bases). The CDR3 covers 16 residues. Germline CDR1 is MRHNA and CDR2 is SNTAGT. Trimming shortened V by 6 bases and J by 6 bases, and 24 bases separated the two germline ends. The CDR3 DNA reads as TGTGCCAGCAGGAATATGGCAGGGAAAGTTTCGGGCGAGCAGTACTTC. Residues: CASRNMAGKVSGEQYF.

CDR3 loop: CATSRDGTGSYGNIQYF. For the CDR3, the DNA is TGTGCCACCAGCAGAGACGGGACAGGGTCATACGGAAACATTCAGTACTTC. The rearrangement joins TRBV15 to TRBJ2-4; 9 positions agree with TRBD1. The CDR3 has 17 residues. The germline gives CDR1 LNHNV, CDR2 YYDKDF (reference sequence). J was trimmed by 6 bases and V by 0 bases; bases with no gene match: 9.

The V call is TRBV7-9, the J call TRBJ2-5; D call uncertain. The ends were cut back, 3 bases at V and 5 bases at J, with 7 bases in the middle. The CDR3 sequence is 12 residues long. The germline V gene encodes CDR1 SEHNR and CDR2 FQNEAQ (reference sequence). The CDR3 loop is CASSFSSETQYF. CDR3 bases: TGTGCCAGCAGCTTTTCCTCGGAGACCCAGTACTTC.

CDR3 residues: CASSRALGGPSTDTQYF. The DNA of the CDR3 is TGTGCCAGCAGCCGAGCTTTGGGGGGGCCTAGCACAGATACGCAGTATTTT. V and J are TRBV14 and TRBJ2-3, with a possible D match to TRBD2 (7 bases). Deletions cut 4 bases from V and 0 bases from J, with 17 bases between. The CDR3 runs 17 residues. Looked up from germline, CDR1 is SGHDN and CDR2 is FVKESK.

This clone was seen just once. This chain connects TRBV4-2 to TRBJ2-7, with 7 bases lining up with TRBD1. V lost 2 bases to trimming and J lost 3 bases; unmatched junction nucleotides: 7. Germline CDR1 and CDR2: LGHNA and YNFKEQ. This CDR3 has 15 residues. CDR3 loop: CASSQRPGTDYEQYF. The DNA of the CDR3 is TGTGCCAGCAGCCAACGACCGGGGACAGACTACGAGCAGTACTTC.

The chain has TRBV18 and TRBJ2-5; possible D gene TRBD2, 6 bases. V was trimmed by 2 bases and J by 5 bases, leaving 12 bases between them. Per germline, CDR1 KGHSH and CDR2 LQKENI. The CDR3 consists of 14 residues. CDR3 loop: CASSPTSFTETQYF. In DNA, the CDR3 is TGTGCCAGCTCACCAACTAGCTTTACGGAGACCCAGTACTTC.

The V gene is TRBV11-2, the J gene TRBJ2-1; TRBD1 agrees at 7 bases. Trimming at V came to 5 bases and at J to 0 bases, leaving 4 bases not matched to a gene. The CDR3 spans 15 residues. The V gene's germline CDR1 is SGHAT and CDR2 FQNNGV. The CDR3 region is CASSRNRGSYNEQFF. CDR3 DNA: TGTGCCAGCAGCCGAAACAGGGGCTCCTACAATGAGCAGTTCTTC.